The clone carrying this TCR beta chain was found a few times. These data are taken from a study of cytomegalovirus exposure and HLA in healthy donors. These donors, healthy bone marrow donors, were studied. The V gene lost 5 bases and the J gene lost 2 bases, with 12 bases spanning the gap. The CDR3 has 14 residues. Germline CDR1 reads PRHDT; CDR2 reads FYEKMQ (reference sequence). The PCR was carried out with 60 Vbeta primers and 13 Jbeta primers. Measured with immunoSEQ multiplex PCR; TCRdb has only the in-frame clones, and not every one. This sample yields 200,000 to 250,000 clones, of which approximately 70% are seen a single time; approximately 2.5% belongs to the top ten.

The chain carries TRBV13 and TRBJ2-5; the D gene is possibly TRBD1 (6 bases). The sequence was obtained from a man in his forties in good health and CMV-seropositive. The sequenced sample was PBMCs. DNA for the CDR3: TGTGCCAGCAGCCTCCGGACAGCGCAAGAGACCCAGTACTTC. It translates to CASSLRTAQETQYF.